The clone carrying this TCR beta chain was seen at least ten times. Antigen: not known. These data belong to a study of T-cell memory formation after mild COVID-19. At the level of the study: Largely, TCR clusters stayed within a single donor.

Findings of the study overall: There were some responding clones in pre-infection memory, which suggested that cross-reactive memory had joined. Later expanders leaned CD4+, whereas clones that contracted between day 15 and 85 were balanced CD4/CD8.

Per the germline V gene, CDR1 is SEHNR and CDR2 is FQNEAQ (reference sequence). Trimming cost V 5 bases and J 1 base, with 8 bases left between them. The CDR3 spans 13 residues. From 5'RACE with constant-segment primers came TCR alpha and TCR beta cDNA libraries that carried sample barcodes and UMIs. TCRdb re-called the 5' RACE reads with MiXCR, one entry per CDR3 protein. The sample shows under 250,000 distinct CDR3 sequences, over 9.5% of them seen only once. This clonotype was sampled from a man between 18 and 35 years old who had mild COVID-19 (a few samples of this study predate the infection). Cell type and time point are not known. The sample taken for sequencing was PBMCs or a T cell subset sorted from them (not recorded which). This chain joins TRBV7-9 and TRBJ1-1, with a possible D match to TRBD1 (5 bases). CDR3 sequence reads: CASSEQENTEAFF. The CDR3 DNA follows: TGTGCCAGCAGCGAACAGGAGAACACTGAAGCTTTCTTT. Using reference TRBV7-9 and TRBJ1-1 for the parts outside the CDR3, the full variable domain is DTGVSQNPRHKITKRGQNVTFRCDPISEHNRLYWYRQTLGQGPEFLTYFQNEAQLEKSRLLSDRFSAERPKGSFSTLEIQRTEQGDSAMYLCASSEQENTEAFFGQGTRLTVV.